This T cell receptor beta chain was obtained from a study of T cell changes during pregnancy in multiple sclerosis. Some clones are missing from TCRdb's copy, which holds only in-frame ones; the method was immunoSEQ multiplex PCR. Among more than 85,000 clones listed, almost 95% were seen once. CDR3 length: 15 residues. Trimming took 1 base from V and 0 from J, leaving 12 bases between them. Germline lookup yields CDR1 SQVTM and CDR2 ANQGSEA. The chain links TRBV29-1 to TRBJ1-2; D gene ambiguous. The sequencing here drew on peripheral blood, taken before pregnancy. The origin of this receptor is a female donor with multiple sclerosis, enrolled in a pregnancy study. CDR3 amino acids: CSVEGREGTNYGYTF. CDR3 nucleotides: TGCAGCGTTGAAGGGCGGGAAGGGACTAACTATGGCTACACCTTC.